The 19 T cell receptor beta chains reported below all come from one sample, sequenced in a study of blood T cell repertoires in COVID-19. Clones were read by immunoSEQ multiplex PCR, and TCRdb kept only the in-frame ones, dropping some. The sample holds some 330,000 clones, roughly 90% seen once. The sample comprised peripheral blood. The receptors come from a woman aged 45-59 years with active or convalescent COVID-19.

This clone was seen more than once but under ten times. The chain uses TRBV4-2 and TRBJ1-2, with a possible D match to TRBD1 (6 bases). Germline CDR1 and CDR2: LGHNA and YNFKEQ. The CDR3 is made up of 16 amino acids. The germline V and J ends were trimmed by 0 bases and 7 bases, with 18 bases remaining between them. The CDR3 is CASSQDRQDLGPGYTF. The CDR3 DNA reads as TGTGCCAGCAGCCAAGATAGACAGGACTTGGGTCCTGGCTACACCTTC.

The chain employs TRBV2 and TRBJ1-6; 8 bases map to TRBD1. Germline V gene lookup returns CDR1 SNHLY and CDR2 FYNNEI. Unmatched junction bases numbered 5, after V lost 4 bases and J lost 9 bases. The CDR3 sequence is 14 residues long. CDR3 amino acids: CASSGQGTGSPLHF. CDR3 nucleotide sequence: TGTGCCAGCAGTGGACAGGGGACGGGTTCACCCCTCCACTTT.

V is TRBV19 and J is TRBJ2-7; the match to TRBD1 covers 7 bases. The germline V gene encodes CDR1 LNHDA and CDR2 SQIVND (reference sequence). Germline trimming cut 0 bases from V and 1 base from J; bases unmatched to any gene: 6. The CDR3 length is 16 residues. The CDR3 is CASSIDLGTASYEQYF. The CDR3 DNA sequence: TGTGCCAGTAGTATAGATCTCGGGACAGCTTCCTACGAGCAGTACTTC.

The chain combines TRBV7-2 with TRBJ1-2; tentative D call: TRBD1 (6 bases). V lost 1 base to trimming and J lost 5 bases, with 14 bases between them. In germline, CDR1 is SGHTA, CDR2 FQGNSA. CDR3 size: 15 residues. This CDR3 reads CASSLVVAGAYGYTF. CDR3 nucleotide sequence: TGTGCCAGCAGCTTAGTCGTGGCAGGGGCGTATGGCTACACCTTC.

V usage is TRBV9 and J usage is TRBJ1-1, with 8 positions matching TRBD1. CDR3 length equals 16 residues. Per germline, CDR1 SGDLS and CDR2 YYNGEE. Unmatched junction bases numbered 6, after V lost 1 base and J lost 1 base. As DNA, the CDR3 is TGTGCCAGCAGCGTATTGCCGGGACAGGAGAACACTGAAGCTTTCTTT. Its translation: CASSVLPGQENTEAFF. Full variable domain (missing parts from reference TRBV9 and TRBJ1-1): DSGVTQTPKHLITATGQRVTLRCSPRSGDLSVYWYQQSLDQGLQFLIQYYNGEERAKGNILERFSAQQFPDLHSELNLSSLELGDSALYFCASSVLPGQENTEAFFGQGTRLTVV.

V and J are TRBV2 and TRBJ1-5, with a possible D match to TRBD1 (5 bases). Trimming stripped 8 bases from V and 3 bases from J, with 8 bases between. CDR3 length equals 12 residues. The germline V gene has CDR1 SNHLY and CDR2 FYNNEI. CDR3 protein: CASGRANQPQHF. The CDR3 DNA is TGTGCCAGCGGCAGGGCCAATCAGCCCCAGCATTTT.

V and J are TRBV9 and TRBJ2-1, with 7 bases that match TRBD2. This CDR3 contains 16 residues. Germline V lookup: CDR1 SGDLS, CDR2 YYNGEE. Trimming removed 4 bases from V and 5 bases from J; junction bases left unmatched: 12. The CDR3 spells CASSSEPSGANNEQFF. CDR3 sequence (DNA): TGTGCCAGCAGCTCCGAACCTAGCGGAGCTAACAATGAGCAGTTCTTC.

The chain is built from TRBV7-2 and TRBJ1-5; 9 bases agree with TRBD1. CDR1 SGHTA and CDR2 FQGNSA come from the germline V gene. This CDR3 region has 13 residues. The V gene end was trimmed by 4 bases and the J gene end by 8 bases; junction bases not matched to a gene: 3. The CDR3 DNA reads TGTGCCAGCAGCTCGGACAGGGGTAAGCCCCAGCATTTT. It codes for CASSSDRGKPQHF. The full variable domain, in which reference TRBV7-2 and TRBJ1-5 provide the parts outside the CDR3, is GAGVSQSPSNKVTEKGKDVELRCDPISGHTALYWYRQSLGQGLEFLIYFQGNSAPDKSGLPSDRFSAERTGGSVSTLTIQRTQQEDSAVYLCASSSDRGKPQHFGDGTRLSIL.

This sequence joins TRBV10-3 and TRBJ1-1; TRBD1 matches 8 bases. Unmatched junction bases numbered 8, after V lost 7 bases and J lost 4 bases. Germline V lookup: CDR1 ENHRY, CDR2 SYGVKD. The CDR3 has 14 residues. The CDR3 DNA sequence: TGTGCCATCACTACAGGGGGGGGGCGCACTGAAGCTTTCTTT. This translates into CAITTGGGRTEAFF.

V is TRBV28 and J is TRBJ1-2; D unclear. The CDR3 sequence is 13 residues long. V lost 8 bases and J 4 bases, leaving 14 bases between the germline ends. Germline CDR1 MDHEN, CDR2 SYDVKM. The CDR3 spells CASGGSLGYGYTF. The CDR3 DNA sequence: TGTGCCAGCGGAGGCAGTCTCGGCTATGGCTACACCTTC.

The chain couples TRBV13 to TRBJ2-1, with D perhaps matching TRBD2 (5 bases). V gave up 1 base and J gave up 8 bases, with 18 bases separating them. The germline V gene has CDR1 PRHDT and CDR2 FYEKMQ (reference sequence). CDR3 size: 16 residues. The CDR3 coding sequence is TGTGCCAGCAGCTTAGTCCGTCAACCCGAGGGCGATGAGCAGTTCTTC. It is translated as CASSLVRQPEGDEQFF.

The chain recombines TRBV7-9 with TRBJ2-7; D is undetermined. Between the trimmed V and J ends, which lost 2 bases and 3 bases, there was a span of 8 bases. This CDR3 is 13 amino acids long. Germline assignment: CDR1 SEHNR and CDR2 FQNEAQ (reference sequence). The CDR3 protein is CASSLPPVYEQYF. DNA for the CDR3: TGTGCCAGCAGCTTACCACCAGTCTACGAGCAGTACTTC. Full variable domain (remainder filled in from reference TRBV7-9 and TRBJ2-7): DTGVSQNPRHKITKRGQNVTFRCDPISEHNRLYWYRQTLGQGPEFLTYFQNEAQLEKSRLLSDRFSAERPKGSFSTLEIQRTEQGDSAMYLCASSLPPVYEQYFGPGTRLTVT.

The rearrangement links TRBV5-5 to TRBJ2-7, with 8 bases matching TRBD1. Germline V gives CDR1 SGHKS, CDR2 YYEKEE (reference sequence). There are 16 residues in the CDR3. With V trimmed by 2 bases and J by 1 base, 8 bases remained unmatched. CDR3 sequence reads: CASSFWAGQASYEQYF. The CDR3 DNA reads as TGTGCCAGCAGCTTTTGGGCGGGACAGGCGTCCTACGAGCAGTACTTC.

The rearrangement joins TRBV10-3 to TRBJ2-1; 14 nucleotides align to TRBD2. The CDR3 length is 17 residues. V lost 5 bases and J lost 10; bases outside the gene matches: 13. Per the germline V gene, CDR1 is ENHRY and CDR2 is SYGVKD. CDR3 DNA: TGTGCCATCAGTCCCCCAAGACTAGCGGGAGGGCCGCGCGAGCAGTTCTTC. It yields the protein CAISPPRLAGGPREQFF.

For the CDR3, the DNA is TGTGCCAGCAGGACTAGCGGGGGGGCCGCAGAGACCCAGTACTTC. This gives the protein CASRTSGGAAETQYF. The chain combines TRBV2 with TRBJ2-5, with 14 nucleotides matching TRBD2. This CDR3 contains 15 residues. The germline CDR1 and CDR2 sequences are SNHLY and FYNNEI. V lost 6 bases, J lost 4 bases, and 4 bases stayed unmatched.

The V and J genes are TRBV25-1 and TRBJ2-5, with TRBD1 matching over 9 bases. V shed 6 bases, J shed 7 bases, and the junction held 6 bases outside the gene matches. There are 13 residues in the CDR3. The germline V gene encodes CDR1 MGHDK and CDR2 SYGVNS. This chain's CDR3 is CASRDRGFGTQYF. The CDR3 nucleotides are TGTGCCAGCAGGGACAGGGGTTTTGGGACCCAGTACTTC.

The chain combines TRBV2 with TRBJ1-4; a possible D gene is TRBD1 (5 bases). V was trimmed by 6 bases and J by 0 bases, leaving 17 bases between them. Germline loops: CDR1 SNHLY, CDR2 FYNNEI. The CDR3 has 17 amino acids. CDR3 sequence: CASRAYRGGATNEKLFF. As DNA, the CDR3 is TGTGCCAGCAGAGCCTACCGGGGGGGGGCAACTAATGAAAAACTGTTTTTT.

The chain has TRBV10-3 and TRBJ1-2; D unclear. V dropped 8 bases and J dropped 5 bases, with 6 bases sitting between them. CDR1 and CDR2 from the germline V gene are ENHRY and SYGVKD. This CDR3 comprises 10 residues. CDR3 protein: CAIGEYGYTF. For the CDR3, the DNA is TGTGCCATCGGAGAGTATGGCTACACCTTC.

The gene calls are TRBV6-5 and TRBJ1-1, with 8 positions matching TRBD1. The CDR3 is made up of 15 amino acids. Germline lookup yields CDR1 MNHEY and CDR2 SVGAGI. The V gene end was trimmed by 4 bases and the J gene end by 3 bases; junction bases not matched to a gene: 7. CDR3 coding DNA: TGTGCCAGCAGTTTAGCACCACAGGGGGACACTGAAGCTTTCTTT. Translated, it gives CASSLAPQGDTEAFF.